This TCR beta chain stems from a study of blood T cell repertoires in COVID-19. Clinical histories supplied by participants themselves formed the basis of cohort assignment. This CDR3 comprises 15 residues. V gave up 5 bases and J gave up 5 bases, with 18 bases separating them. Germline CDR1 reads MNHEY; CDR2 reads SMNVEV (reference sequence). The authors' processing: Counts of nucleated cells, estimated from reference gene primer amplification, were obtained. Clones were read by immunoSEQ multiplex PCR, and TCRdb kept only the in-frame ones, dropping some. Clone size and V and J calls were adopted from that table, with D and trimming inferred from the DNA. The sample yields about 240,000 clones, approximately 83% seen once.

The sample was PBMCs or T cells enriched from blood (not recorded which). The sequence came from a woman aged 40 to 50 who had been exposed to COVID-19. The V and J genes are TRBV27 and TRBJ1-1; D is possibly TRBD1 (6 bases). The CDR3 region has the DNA TGTGCCAGCAGTATAGACAGGAGTTCGGCGACTGAAGCTTTCTTT. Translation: CASSIDRSSATEAFF.